This TCR beta chain appears in the sequencing data of a study of T cell changes during pregnancy in multiple sclerosis. Only in-frame clones appear in the TCRdb table, and some are missing; sequencing was by immunoSEQ multiplex PCR. The sample yields tens of thousands of clones, about 93% seen once. Trimming cost V 5 bases and J 0 bases, with 10 bases left between them. The germline V gene encodes CDR1 SGHTA and CDR2 FQGNSA. The CDR3 has 14 residues. The TCR sequence derives from a female donor in good health, enrolled as a control in a pregnancy study. This specimen consisted of CD4+ T cells from peripheral blood mononuclear cells, obtained in the second trimester of pregnancy. The chain couples TRBV7-2 to TRBJ1-1; D remains unclear. In DNA, the CDR3 is TGTGCCAGCAGCGCGGGAAACCTGAACACTGAAGCTTTCTTT. Its translation is CASSAGNLNTEAFF.